The source of this T cell receptor (beta chain) is a study of type 1 and type 2 diabetes patients listed by TCRdb under 2016. For the study in its entirety: Recruited in China, the cohort was made up of fewer than 10 type 1 diabetes patients, four type 2 diabetes patients and about 6 nondiabetic controls. The study used high-throughput sequencing to profile TCRbeta repertoires and compare individuals with type 1 diabetes, type 2 diabetes and no diabetes. Type 2 diabetes patients were included as a disease comparison group for the type 1 diabetes patients. Sequencing of the TCRbeta libraries was paired-end and was performed on Illumina HiSeq 2000 or MiSeq instruments. Altogether, roughly 19 million paired-end reads were produced across the whole study. V gene usage was similar between roughly 22-cycle and 25-cycle amplification, suggesting similar primer efficiencies and random PCR bias. Across the study, CD4+ and CD8+ T cells were positively selected from PBMCs using CD4 or CD8 MicroBeads on MACS columns. Study-wide findings and limitations: Highly correlated V and J gene usage patterns were observed for type 2 diabetes and control samples, with an average of approximately 0.97 between samples. The study groups were not matched for age and gender, which could bias interpretation. Since just a limited number of T2D and control samples were sequenced, some T1D-only HECs might also appear in more T2D or control samples. In both CD4+ and CD8+ T cells, type 2 diabetes repertoires were highly diverse and significantly more diverse than type 1 diabetes repertoires. Type 2 diabetes patients had few highly-expanded CD4+ clones, median one, accounting for a median approximately 3.8% of reads.

This clonotype showed up many times. The antigen it binds to is not known. No base quality values were provided; no much bigger clone lies one nucleotide off. TCRdb shows the sequencer as Illumina MiSeq. For TCRbeta CDR3 amplification, the template was genomic DNA taken from the sorted T cell subsets. The TCRbeta CDR3 region was amplified by multiplex PCR with 30 forward and 13 reverse primers. PCR products were purified with AMPure XP beads, then indices and adaptors were added in a second approximately 25-cycle PCR. Before sequencing, the libraries were purified from gel with the QIAquick Gel Extraction Kit. In the original analysis: FLASH was used to merge the paired-end reads, and IgBLAST was used to align the reads to IMGT V, D and J germline references. After reads whose alignment identity to germline references fell below 70% were discarded, about 12 million reads remained study-wide. CDR3 boundaries, reading frame and productivity were assigned following IMGT definitions. A highly-expanded clone was defined as any clone making up 1% or more of reads, and normalized Shannon entropy served as the measure of diversity. Unpaired two-tailed t-tests were used to test for differences in Shannon entropy between groups. TCRdb redid the processing of the public reads, applying fastp at Q25 and MiXCR, and retained in-frame beta chains. Rows with a matching CDR3 protein are joined into one entry that keeps the most common DNA and genes. TCRdb's processing, not the authors' own work, is the source of the V and J calls. The sample includes around 300,000 distinct CDR3 sequences, with 45% to 60% observed a single time. Of the sample, approximately 13% is held by the ten largest clones.

Standard classification criteria for type 1 or type 2 diabetes were met by all diabetic patients, and glucose and C-peptide were assessed by WHO-recommended methods. Exclusion applied to any donor with other autoimmune diseases or infections within the previous four weeks. An approximately 10-milliliter sample of peripheral blood was drawn from every participant. PBMCs were isolated with LymphoPrep density separation. The sequenced sample consisted of peripheral blood mononuclear cells (PBMCs). This clonotype was sampled from a man between 18 and 35 years old with type 2 diabetes.

The CDR3 protein sequence reads: CATSDLQSSSYNEQFF. The DNA sequence is TGTGCCACCAGTGATTTGCAGAGTAGCTCCTACAATGAGCAGTTCTTC. The chain uses TRBV24-1 and TRBJ2-1; no D gene can be assigned with confidence. V and J are truncated by 0 bases and 0 bases respectively, leaving an intervening sequence of 8 bases. The CDR3 contains 16 residues, cysteine and phenylalanine counted. The CDR3 DNA has 48 bases and is translated from base 1. CDR1 is given as KGHDR and CDR2 as SFDVKD, both from the germline V gene.